The 28 T cell receptor beta chains in this list originate from one sample, sequenced in a study of a mutant IDH1 vaccine in newly diagnosed glioma. TCRdb's table, derived via immunoSEQ multiplex PCR, lists solely in-frame clones and lacks some. The data show about 30,000 clones, just under 80% seen once. As to time point: week 11, during vaccination. Vaccination used 300 ug of mutant IDH1 20-mer peptide per dose, with topical imiquimod. These receptors have no known antigen. The source material was PBMCs, sampled from a glioma patient whose treatment included an IDH1 peptide vaccine. Receptors were obtained from a man aged 25 to 40 with glioma.

The chain has TRBV19 and TRBJ2-6, with no clear D. CDR1 is LNHDA, CDR2 SQIVND, per germline (reference sequence). The germline V and J ends were trimmed by 1 base and 2 bases, with 9 bases remaining between them. The CDR3 totals 16 residues. CDR3 in amino acids: CASSIAEIPGANVLTF. For the CDR3, the DNA is TGTGCCAGTAGTATAGCCGAAATTCCTGGGGCCAACGTCCTGACTTTC.

This rearrangement joins TRBV5-1 to TRBJ1-4; D gene ambiguous. The CDR3 extends over 14 amino acids. Trimming took off 4 bases at V and 7 bases at J, with 14 bases between the two ends. Germline V lookup: CDR1 SGHRS, CDR2 YFSETQ. The CDR3 nucleotides read TGCGCCAGCAGCCCCCTAGCGGGAAGTGAAAAACTGTTTTTT. As protein: CASSPLAGSEKLFF.

V gene TRBV27 combines with J gene TRBJ1-2; no firm D call. V shed 8 bases and J shed 4 bases, with 20 bases lying between them. This CDR3 has 15 amino acids. Germline loops: CDR1 MNHEY, CDR2 SMNVEV (reference sequence). Here the CDR3 DNA reads TGTGCCAGCGGCCCCTTTAGCCCTGGGCCCTATGGCTACACCTTC. Amino acid sequence: CASGPFSPGPYGYTF.

The chain has TRBV14 and TRBJ1-6; the D is unclear. V dropped 1 base and J dropped 0 bases, with 10 bases sitting between them. Germline V gene lookup returns CDR1 SGHDN and CDR2 FVKESK. The CDR3 sequence is 17 residues long. The CDR3 loop is CASSQGHPSSYNSPLHF. The CDR3 DNA sequence: TGTGCCAGCAGCCAAGGACACCCGAGCTCCTATAATTCACCCCTCCACTTT.

The chain is built from TRBV27 and TRBJ2-2; 9 nucleotides agree with TRBD1. The CDR3 is made up of 16 amino acids. The V gene end was trimmed by 4 bases and the J gene end by 0 bases; junction bases not matched to a gene: 3. CDR1 is MNHEY and CDR2 is SMNVEV in the germline V gene (reference sequence). The CDR3 DNA is TGTGCCAGCAGTTCCCGACAGGGGGCGAACACCGGGGAGCTGTTTTTT. Translating it yields CASSSRQGANTGELFF.

The chain couples TRBV9 to TRBJ1-1; no firm D call. The ends were cut back, 0 bases at V and 2 bases at J, with 11 bases in the middle. CDR3 length: 15 residues. The V gene's germline CDR1 is SGDLS and CDR2 YYNGEE. CDR3 amino acids: CASSVVRSPNTEAFF. The CDR3 nucleotides are TGTGCCAGCAGCGTAGTGCGGTCACCTAACACTGAAGCTTTCTTT.

The V gene is TRBV6-1, the J gene TRBJ2-7, with 9 positions matching TRBD1. In germline, CDR1 is MNHNS, CDR2 SASEGT. V lost 4 bases to trimming and J lost 3 bases; unmatched junction nucleotides: 4. CDR3 length equals 14 residues. CDR3: CASSGTGAIYEQYF. The CDR3 DNA reads TGTGCCAGCAGTGGGACAGGGGCGATCTACGAGCAGTACTTC.

This clone was seen just once. The rearrangement uses TRBV10-3 and TRBJ2-3, with D possibly matching TRBD1 (5 bases). Trimming took off 8 bases at V and 0 bases at J, with 12 bases between the two ends. The CDR3 covers 14 residues. Per the germline V gene, CDR1 is ENHRY and CDR2 is SYGVKD. CDR3: CAIRQGTSTDTQYF. The CDR3 nucleotides read TGTGCCATCCGGCAGGGTACTAGCACAGATACGCAGTATTTT.

V usage is TRBV2 and J usage is TRBJ2-7; a possible D gene is TRBD2 (5 bases). The V gene lost 5 bases and the J gene lost 3 bases, with 5 bases spanning the gap. This CDR3 contains 11 residues. Germline lookup yields CDR1 SNHLY and CDR2 FYNNEI. In nucleotides, the CDR3 is TGTGCCAGCAGTACTAGCTACGAGCAGTACTTC. This codes for CASSTSYEQYF.

The chain joins TRBV15 to TRBJ2-1, with D possibly TRBD2 on 5 matching bases. Deletions cut 1 base from V and 0 bases from J, with 7 bases between. Germline V CDR1 and CDR2: LNHNV, YYDKDF (reference sequence). This CDR3 contains 15 residues. CDR3 region: CATSRGESSYNEQFF. The CDR3 coding sequence is TGTGCCACCAGCAGAGGGGAGAGCTCCTACAATGAGCAGTTCTTC.

The chain uses TRBV5-5 and TRBJ2-5, with TRBD2 identical over 8 bases. This CDR3 has 14 residues. Trimming removed 4 bases from V and 2 bases from J; junction bases left unmatched: 4. Looked up from germline, CDR1 is SGHKS and CDR2 is YYEKEE (reference sequence). CDR3 DNA: TGTGCCAGCAGCCAAGGGACTAGACAAGAGACCCAGTACTTC. Translating it yields CASSQGTRQETQYF.

Concerning this clone: Its ends do not fully match the called genes, so a read error is possible. The chain joins TRBV20-1 to TRBJ2-5; D gene uncertain. The germline gives CDR1 DFQATT, CDR2 SNEGSKA (reference sequence). This CDR3 has 11 amino acids. For the CDR3, the DNA is TGCAGTGCTATGTGGAGCCGGGTGCCCCACTTC. Translated, it gives CSAMWSRVPHF.

The V gene is TRBV5-1, the J gene TRBJ1-2, with TRBD1 as a possible D gene (5 bases). The germline CDR1 and CDR2 sequences are SGHRS and YFSETQ. The CDR3 length is 14 residues. Trimming removed 0 bases from V and 3 bases from J, with 9 bases in between. In DNA form, the CDR3 reads TGCGCCAGCAGCTTGGACAGGCTATACTATGGCTACACCTTC. Its protein product is CASSLDRLYYGYTF.

This clone has only a few counts. CDR3 in DNA: TGTGCCAGCAGTTACTCGCCGAACTATGGCTACACCTTC. Amino acids: CASSYSPNYGYTF. The chain carries TRBV6-5 and TRBJ1-2; D is unclear. The CDR3 is made up of 13 amino acids. CDR1 MNHEY and CDR2 SVGAGI come from the germline V gene. Trimming stripped 0 bases from V and 2 bases from J, with 4 bases between.

The rearrangement uses TRBV5-5 and TRBJ2-7; maybe TRBD2 (5 bases). Between the trimmed V and J ends, which lost 1 base and 3 bases, there was a span of 11 bases. CDR3 length equals 14 residues. Germline V lookup: CDR1 SGHKS, CDR2 YYEKEE (reference sequence). CDR3 sequence: CASSLSARDYEQYF. The CDR3 nucleotides are TGTGCCAGCAGCTTGTCCGCGAGGGACTACGAGCAGTACTTC. Full variable domain (missing parts from reference TRBV5-5 and TRBJ2-7): DAGVTQSPTHLIKTRGQQVTLRCSPISGHKSVSWYQQVLGQGPQFIFQYYEKEERGRGNFPDRFSARQFPNYSSELNVNALLLGDSALYLCASSLSARDYEQYFGPGTRLTVT.

V gene TRBV30 combines with J gene TRBJ1-3; the D is unclear. CDR1 GTSNPN and CDR2 SVGIG come from the germline V gene (reference sequence). V was cut by 2 bases and J by 0 bases, with 14 bases left in between. The CDR3 is 16 residues long. The CDR3 here is CAWSNDGELSGNTIYF. DNA of the CDR3: TGTGCCTGGAGTAATGATGGGGAGCTCTCTGGAAACACCATATATTTT.

The gene calls are TRBV6-1 and TRBJ1-3; the D is unclear. V was trimmed by 0 bases and J by 1 base, leaving 4 bases between them. The CDR3 covers 14 residues. Germline-derived CDR1 and CDR2 are MNHNS and SASEGT. Here the CDR3 DNA reads TGTGCCAGCAGTGAAGCGGGATCTGGAAACACCATATATTTT. It yields the protein CASSEAGSGNTIYF.

V gene TRBV29-1 combines with J gene TRBJ1-1; D unclear. The V gene's germline CDR1 is SQVTM and CDR2 ANQGSEA. V was shortened by 0 bases and J by 0 bases, with 5 bases between the two germline ends. The CDR3 sequence is 13 residues long. The CDR3 spells CSVEEGMNTEAFF. In DNA, the CDR3 is TGCAGCGTTGAAGAGGGCATGAACACTGAAGCTTTCTTT.

The J gene is TRBJ2-2, the V gene TRBV7-6, with TRBD1 identical over 8 bases. The CDR3 spans 19 residues. From germline, CDR1 is SGHVS and CDR2 FNYEAQ. Germline trimming cut 0 bases from V and 6 bases from J; bases unmatched to any gene: 15. CDR3 region: CASSLAWLRGQARAGELFF. The CDR3 bases are TGTGCCAGCAGCTTAGCCTGGCTACGGGGACAGGCGCGGGCCGGGGAGCTGTTTTTT.

A few counts support this clone. This chain uses TRBV27 with TRBJ1-5; 10 bases map to TRBD1. Germline V gene sequence: CDR1 MNHEY, CDR2 SMNVEV (reference sequence). This CDR3 region has 14 residues. The J segment lost 4 bases and the V segment lost 8 bases, leaving 5 bases of the junction unmatched. The CDR3 nucleotides are TGTGCCAGCCAGTTGGGACAGGGGAATCAGCCCCAGCATTTT. Translation: CASQLGQGNQPQHF.

This clone appeared once. The rearrangement uses TRBV7-9 and TRBJ2-7; TRBD2 is a possible D gene (5 bases). V was cut by 11 bases and J by 4 bases, with 18 bases left in between. Germline loops: CDR1 SEHNR, CDR2 FQNEAQ (reference sequence). The CDR3 is 13 residues long. The CDR3 region is CAVTSRDSYEQYF. In DNA form, the CDR3 reads TGTGCCGTCACGAGCCGGGATTCGTACGAGCAGTACTTC.

J is TRBJ1-2 and V is TRBV5-1; D perhaps matches TRBD1 (6 bases). V was cut by 0 bases and J by 3 bases, with 9 bases left in between. This CDR3 is 14 amino acids long. Germline values: CDR1 SGHRS, CDR2 YFSETQ. The CDR3 is CASSLDRADYGYTF. The CDR3, as DNA: TGCGCCAGCAGCTTGGACAGGGCGGACTATGGCTACACCTTC. Combining the CDR3 with reference TRBV5-1 and TRBJ1-2 gives the whole variable domain KAGVTQTPRYLIKTRGQQVTLSCSPISGHRSVSWYQQTPGQGLQFLFEYFSETQRNKGNFPGRFSGRQFSNSRSEMNVSTLELGDSALYLCASSLDRADYGYTFGSGTRLTVV.

This chain connects TRBV29-1 to TRBJ1-2; perhaps TRBD1 as D (6 bases). CDR1 is SQVTM, CDR2 ANQGSEA, per germline. Trimming removed 4 bases at V and 1 base at J, with 19 bases between. This CDR3 region has 16 residues. The CDR3 bases are TGCAGCGTTGTTCCTGTTGAACAGGGAGATAACTATGGCTACACCTTC. Translated, it gives CSVVPVEQGDNYGYTF.

The V call is TRBV30, the J call TRBJ1-6; 8 positions match TRBD1. From germline, CDR1 is GTSNPN and CDR2 SVGIG (reference sequence). V lost 5 bases and J lost 10; bases outside the gene matches: 25. The CDR3 runs 19 residues. The DNA of the CDR3 is TGTGCCTGGGCCCGGGGGGGCAGGGGGCGCTGGGGCTACTACTCACCCCTCCACTTT. Its translation: CAWARGGRGRWGYYSPLHF.

The chain joins TRBV9 to TRBJ2-3; possibly TRBD2 for D (6 bases). Germline lookup yields CDR1 SGDLS and CDR2 YYNGEE. Trimming removed 0 bases at V and 5 bases at J, with 10 bases between. The CDR3 contains 14 residues. The CDR3 region is CASSVVSSGDTQYF. The CDR3 DNA sequence: TGTGCCAGCAGCGTAGTAAGTAGCGGAGATACGCAGTATTTT.

This chain uses TRBV7-2 with TRBJ2-1; no definite D call. Trimming took off 9 bases at V and 10 bases at J, with 10 bases between the two ends. CDR1 and CDR2 from the germline V gene are SGHTA and FQGNSA. The CDR3 contains 10 residues. The CDR3 DNA follows: TGTGCCAGTTACCCTGAGGAGCAGTTCTTC. This sequence encodes CASYPEEQFF.

This rearrangement joins TRBV7-9 to TRBJ2-1; D is ambiguous. Per the germline V gene, CDR1 is SEHNR and CDR2 is FQNEAQ (reference sequence). V gave up 5 bases and J gave up 10 bases, with 27 bases separating them. The CDR3 covers 17 residues. The chain's CDR3 is CASSHPLGATLKLEQFF. The CDR3 DNA is TGTGCCAGCAGCCACCCCTTAGGAGCGACCTTAAAACTAGAGCAGTTCTTC.

The chain carries TRBV30 and TRBJ1-5; 7 nucleotides agree with TRBD1. Germline trimming cut 2 bases from V and 0 bases from J; bases unmatched to any gene: 7. Germline V CDR1 and CDR2: GTSNPN, SVGIG (reference sequence). This CDR3 spans 16 amino acids. The chain's CDR3 is CAWSPAGTVSNQPQHF. The CDR3 DNA sequence: TGTGCCTGGAGTCCCGCCGGGACAGTTAGCAATCAGCCCCAGCATTTT.